This T cell receptor (beta chain) was identified during a study of OX40 agonist ivuxolimab in advanced cancers. Overall study: Enrollees could have had prior anti-PD-1, anti-PD-L1 or anti-CTLA-4 therapy, which 40% had received.

The CDR3 runs 16 residues. After removal of 4 bases from V and 0 bases from J, the junction contained 7 bases not matched to a gene. The germline V gene has CDR1 SGHRS and CDR2 YFSETQ. Clones were read by immunoSEQ multiplex PCR, and TCRdb kept only the in-frame ones, dropping some. Among some 57,000 clones, about 83% were seen once, and the ten largest hold more than 1%. This TCR derives from an adult with an advanced solid tumor such as melanoma, head and neck, liver or kidney cancer. The source was CD4+ or CD8+ T cells sorted from blood, collected in a trial of the OX40 agonist ivuxolimab. The V call is TRBV5-1, the J call TRBJ2-7; 10 positions agree with TRBD2. CDR3 region: CASSPPVAGGSYEQYF. In nucleotides, the CDR3 is TGCGCCAGCAGCCCTCCCGTAGCGGGAGGCTCCTACGAGCAGTACTTC.